A single sample gave rise to the 29 T cell receptor beta chains below, sequenced in a study of cytomegalovirus exposure and HLA in healthy donors. Use of 60 Vbeta and 13 Jbeta primers characterized the PCR. Profiled with immunoSEQ multiplex PCR; TCRdb holds only in-frame clones, not every one. The sample has roughly 160,000 clones; about 76% are singletons. The sequenced sample consisted of PBMCs. All receptors derive from a young woman in good health and CMV-seropositive.

V and J are TRBV4-3 and TRBJ2-3; 8 nucleotides align to TRBD1. This CDR3 contains 16 residues. V lost 0 bases and J lost 4; bases outside the gene matches: 6. The germline V gene has CDR1 LGHNA and CDR2 YSLEER. This CDR3 is CASSQDYGQGPDTQYF. DNA for the CDR3: TGCGCCAGCAGCCAAGATTATGGACAGGGCCCAGATACGCAGTATTTT.

The J gene is TRBJ2-6, the V gene TRBV7-2; D perhaps matches TRBD1 (6 bases). CDR1 is SGHTA, CDR2 FQGNSA, per germline. This CDR3 has 14 residues. Trimming cost V 4 bases and J 3 bases, with 7 bases left between them. The CDR3 DNA is TGTGCCAGCAGCTCCAGGGGTGGGGCCAACGTCCTGACTTTC. It specifies CASSSRGGANVLTF.

The chain joins TRBV6-5 to TRBJ1-6, with no clear D. CDR1 and CDR2 (germline): MNHEY, SVGAGI. The CDR3 sequence is 15 residues long. V lost 6 bases, J lost 10 bases, and 19 bases lay in between. Written as DNA, the CDR3 is TGTGCCAGCAGGCCCAGGTTATCTCGTGGCTCACCCCTCCACTTT. Amino acids: CASRPRLSRGSPLHF.

V gene TRBV27 combines with J gene TRBJ1-4; a possible D gene is TRBD1 (6 bases). V lost 5 bases and J lost 3, with 13 bases in between. This CDR3 is 15 amino acids long. Germline loops: CDR1 MNHEY, CDR2 SMNVEV (reference sequence). CDR3 protein: CASSARQVANEKLFF. Written as DNA, the CDR3 is TGTGCCAGCAGTGCCAGACAGGTCGCTAATGAAAAACTGTTTTTT.

DNA for the CDR3: TGTGCCAGCAGCTTAGTTGCAGGGGGATGGAGCAATCAGCCCCAGCATTTT. Encoded protein: CASSLVAGGWSNQPQHF. This chain links TRBV7-2 with TRBJ1-5, with 7 bases that match TRBD1. The V and J ends lost 1 base and 1 base, in that order; junction bases with no gene match: 7. The CDR3 has 17 residues. Germline V gene data show CDR1 as SGHTA and CDR2 as FQGNSA.

This clone appeared once. This chain connects TRBV6-1 to TRBJ1-6; no firm D call. V was clipped by 10 bases and J by 6 bases, with 16 bases between them. CDR1 MNHNS and CDR2 SASEGT come from the germline V gene. This CDR3 is built from 14 residues. The CDR3 sequence: CATRWAAPNSPLHF. As DNA, the CDR3 is TGTGCCACCCGGTGGGCAGCTCCTAATTCACCCCTCCACTTT.

The chain recombines TRBV2 with TRBJ1-1, with TRBD1 identical over 7 bases. From germline, CDR1 is SNHLY and CDR2 FYNNEI. The CDR3 contains 14 residues. Germline trimming cut 1 base from V and 3 bases from J; bases unmatched to any gene: 2. CDR3 loop: CASSEEGAHTEAFF. DNA for the CDR3: TGTGCCAGCAGTGAAGAGGGGGCGCACACTGAAGCTTTCTTT.

The rearrangement links TRBV10-3 to TRBJ2-7; the match to TRBD1 covers 7 bases. Looked up from germline, CDR1 is ENHRY and CDR2 is SYGVKD. V dropped 4 bases and J dropped 4; count of bases not matched to a gene: 7. The CDR3 extends over 14 amino acids. The CDR3 DNA reads as TGTGCCATCAGTGTGAACAGGGGAGAGTACGAGCAGTACTTC. Translated: CAISVNRGEYEQYF.

This clone was counted once. One end of the junction is discordant with germline, which a read error may explain. The rearrangement links TRBV7-7 to TRBJ2-5, with 8 bases identical to TRBD2. The CDR3 contains 18 residues. The V gene's germline CDR1 is SSHAT and CDR2 FNYEAQ (reference sequence). The CDR3 coding sequence is TGTGCTAGCAGCTTAGCGTTGAGCGGGGGATGGAGACAAGAGACCCAGTACTTC. Translated: CASSLALSGGWRQETQYF.

V gene TRBV15 combines with J gene TRBJ2-7; TRBD1 agrees at 7 bases. This CDR3 region has 15 residues. Trimming cost V 1 base and J 5 bases; bases outside gene matches: 8. Germline V CDR1 and CDR2: LNHNV, YYDKDF (reference sequence). CDR3 loop: CATSRGTGILDEQYF. In nucleotides, the CDR3 is TGTGCCACCAGCAGAGGGACAGGTATTTTAGACGAGCAGTACTTC.

The genes are TRBV7-9 and TRBJ2-5, with 11 positions matching TRBD2. The CDR3 is made up of 16 amino acids. The V gene's germline CDR1 is SEHNR and CDR2 FQNEAQ (reference sequence). Unmatched junction bases numbered 6, after V lost 1 base and J lost 5 bases. The CDR3 DNA follows: TGTGCCAGCAGCTTAGGGACTAGCGGGTTTGGGGAGACCCAGTACTTC. Residues: CASSLGTSGFGETQYF.

This clone was observed a few times. The rearrangement joins TRBV10-2 to TRBJ1-1; D perhaps matches TRBD1 (6 bases). CDR1 and CDR2 from the germline V gene are WSHSY and SAAADI. The CDR3 is 13 residues long. V gave up 4 bases and J gave up 12 bases, with 18 bases separating them. The CDR3 DNA reads as TGCGCCAGCAGTGCACAGGGCCTAGGATATCCTTTCTTT. Translation: CASSAQGLGYPFF.

The CDR3, as DNA: TGTGCCAGCAGAGGTAGTGGGGCCCCCTACAATGAGCAGTTCTTC. Encoded protein: CASRGSGAPYNEQFF. The chain carries TRBV2 and TRBJ2-1; tentative D call: TRBD1 (5 bases). The V gene lost 6 bases and the J gene lost 2 bases, with 14 bases spanning the gap. Germline V gives CDR1 SNHLY, CDR2 FYNNEI. The CDR3 totals 15 residues.

The chain joins TRBV5-6 to TRBJ2-2; 8 bases are shared with TRBD1. After removal of 4 bases from V and 4 bases from J, the junction contained 6 bases not matched to a gene. Germline CDR1 is SGHDT and CDR2 is YYEEEE. CDR3 length equals 15 residues. CDR3 in amino acids: CASSMLQGATGELFF. The CDR3 region has the DNA TGTGCCAGCAGCATGCTTCAGGGGGCCACCGGGGAGCTGTTTTTT.

The CDR3 protein is CASSKDRAQETQYF. CDR3 DNA sequence: TGTGCCAGCTCCAAGGACAGGGCTCAAGAGACCCAGTACTTC. The gene calls are TRBV9 and TRBJ2-5, with 8 bases that match TRBD1. This CDR3 comprises 14 residues. Unmatched junction bases numbered 7, after V lost 7 bases and J lost 2 bases. Germline CDR1 and CDR2: SGDLS and YYNGEE.

The genes are TRBV6-5 and TRBJ2-7; no clear D. V was clipped by 3 bases and J by 0 bases, with 6 bases between them. Germline V CDR1 and CDR2: MNHEY, SVGAGI. The CDR3 length is 13 residues. The CDR3 sequence is CASSYGLSYEQYF. CDR3 nucleotide sequence: TGTGCCAGCAGTTATGGGCTCTCCTACGAGCAGTACTTC.

V is TRBV19 and J is TRBJ2-7, with 7 nucleotides matching TRBD1. Germline V CDR1 and CDR2: LNHDA, SQIVND (reference sequence). This CDR3 region has 14 residues. Losses at the gene ends were 0 bases for V and 3 bases for J; bases not matched to a gene: 2. DNA of the CDR3: TGTGCCAGTAGTATAGATTCAGGGGGCTACGAGCAGTACTTC. This sequence encodes CASSIDSGGYEQYF.

The CDR3 nucleotides are TGTGCCAGTAGTACCAGACAGGGGGCTACAAACACTGAAGCTTTCTTT. Amino acids: CASSTRQGATNTEAFF. The chain recombines TRBV19 with TRBJ1-1, with 10 positions matching TRBD1. V was clipped by 4 bases and J by 2 bases; unmatched bases: 7. This CDR3 is 16 amino acids long. The V gene's germline CDR1 is LNHDA and CDR2 SQIVND (reference sequence).

The chain couples TRBV5-4 to TRBJ2-5; D remains unclear. The CDR3 length is 15 residues. Germline V gene lookup returns CDR1 SGHNT and CDR2 YYREEE (reference sequence). Trimming stripped 4 bases from V and 4 bases from J, with 17 bases between. The chain's CDR3 is CASSPGQATLETQYF. CDR3 nucleotide sequence: TGTGCCAGCAGCCCTGGGCAGGCAACACTAGAGACCCAGTACTTC. Filled out from reference TRBV5-4 and TRBJ2-5, the complete variable domain reads ETGVTQSPTHLIKTRGQQVTLRCSSQSGHNTVSWYQQALGQGPQFIFQYYREEENGRGNFPPRFSGLQFPNYSSELNVNALELDDSALYLCASSPGQATLETQYFGPGTRLLVL.

The chain recombines TRBV7-9 with TRBJ2-2; D is undetermined. The CDR3 consists of 15 residues. With 5 bases removed from V and 2 bases from J, the gap between germline ends came to 12 bases. Germline V gene data show CDR1 as SEHNR and CDR2 as FQNEAQ (reference sequence). Here the CDR3 reads CASSPYSPNTGELFF. DNA for the CDR3: TGTGCCAGCAGCCCCTACAGCCCAAACACCGGGGAGCTGTTTTTT.

CDR3 nucleotide sequence: TGTGCCAGCAGTGAGGTACAAAACATGAACACTGAAGCTTTCTTT. It specifies CASSEVQNMNTEAFF. The rearrangement links TRBV6-1 to TRBJ1-1; no reliable D call. V lost 3 bases to trimming and J lost 0 bases, with 11 bases between them. Germline lookup yields CDR1 MNHNS and CDR2 SASEGT. The CDR3 is made up of 15 amino acids.

To note about this clone: Mismatch with germline at one junction end may stem from a read error. This chain uses TRBV7-9 with TRBJ1-5, with D unresolved. The CDR3 loop spans 12 amino acids. Per germline, CDR1 SEHNR and CDR2 FQNEAQ (reference sequence). CDR3 bases: TGTTCCAGCAGCCGGCCAGAGGGACCCCAGCATTTT. Translation gives CSSSRPEGPQHF.

This clone was found a few times. V usage is TRBV28 and J usage is TRBJ1-6, with a possible D match to TRBD1 (6 bases). The germline V and J ends were trimmed by 4 bases and 13 bases, with 11 bases remaining between them. The CDR3 has 12 amino acids. The germline gives CDR1 MDHEN, CDR2 SYDVKM. The CDR3: CASSSQGWPLHF. CDR3 bases: TGTGCCAGCAGTTCACAGGGTTGGCCCCTCCACTTT. The full variable domain, its missing parts supplied by reference TRBV28 and TRBJ1-6, is DVKVTQSSRYLVKRTGEKVFLECVQDMDHENMFWYRQDPGLGLRLIYFSYDVKMKEKGDIPEGYSVSREKKERFSLILESASTNQTSMYLCASSSQGWPLHFGNGTRLTVT.

The chain employs TRBV4-2 and TRBJ1-5; D gene uncertain. The CDR3 sequence is 13 residues long. V lost 6 bases and J lost 3, with 9 bases in between. CDR1 and CDR2 from the germline V gene are LGHNA and YNFKEQ. CDR3 in DNA: TGTGCCAGCAGTCGAGGGCCCAATCAGCCCCAGCATTTT. Its protein is CASSRGPNQPQHF.

This clone occurred once. The chain joins TRBV7-6 to TRBJ2-3; TRBD2 agrees at 10 bases. Unmatched junction bases numbered 5, after V lost 2 bases and J lost 3 bases. The V gene's germline CDR1 is SGHVS and CDR2 FNYEAQ. The CDR3 covers 16 residues. DNA of the CDR3: TGTGCCAGCAGCTTACGGAGCGGGGGGGCAACAGATACGCAGTATTTT. Protein: CASSLRSGGATDTQYF.

A single count supports this clone. The rearrangement uses TRBV11-2 and TRBJ1-1, with a possible D match to TRBD1 (6 bases). Trimming removed 1 base at V and 1 base at J, with 10 bases between. The CDR3 runs to 15 residues. Germline V gives CDR1 SGHAT, CDR2 FQNNGV. CDR3 sequence reads: CASSLVGQSNTEAFF. CDR3 DNA: TGTGCCAGCAGCTTAGTCGGACAGTCGAACACTGAAGCTTTCTTT.

The V and J genes are TRBV29-1 and TRBJ1-4; D might be TRBD1 (6 bases). The germline V gene has CDR1 SQVTM and CDR2 ANQGSEA. The CDR3 contains 15 residues. Trimming stripped 4 bases from V and 0 bases from J, with 12 bases between. CDR3 sequence (DNA): TGCAGCGTTGTGAAAGGGGGTGCAACTAATGAAAAACTGTTTTTT. Its protein is CSVVKGGATNEKLFF.

The rearrangement joins TRBV6-1 to TRBJ2-2; 8 bases match TRBD1. Per germline, CDR1 MNHNS and CDR2 SASEGT. CDR3 size: 13 residues. V gave up 5 bases and J gave up 5 bases; unmatched junction bases: 1. The CDR3 bases are TGTGCCAGCAGTAGACAGGGGACCGGGGAGCTGTTTTTT. Protein: CASSRQGTGELFF.

The chain recombines TRBV13 with TRBJ2-7; possibly TRBD1 for D (5 bases). V gave up 1 base and J gave up 3 bases, with 10 bases separating them. The CDR3 consists of 14 residues. Germline V gives CDR1 PRHDT, CDR2 FYEKMQ (reference sequence). The CDR3 sequence: CASSLVQALYEQYF. CDR3 nucleotides: TGTGCCAGCAGCTTAGTACAGGCTCTCTACGAGCAGTACTTC.